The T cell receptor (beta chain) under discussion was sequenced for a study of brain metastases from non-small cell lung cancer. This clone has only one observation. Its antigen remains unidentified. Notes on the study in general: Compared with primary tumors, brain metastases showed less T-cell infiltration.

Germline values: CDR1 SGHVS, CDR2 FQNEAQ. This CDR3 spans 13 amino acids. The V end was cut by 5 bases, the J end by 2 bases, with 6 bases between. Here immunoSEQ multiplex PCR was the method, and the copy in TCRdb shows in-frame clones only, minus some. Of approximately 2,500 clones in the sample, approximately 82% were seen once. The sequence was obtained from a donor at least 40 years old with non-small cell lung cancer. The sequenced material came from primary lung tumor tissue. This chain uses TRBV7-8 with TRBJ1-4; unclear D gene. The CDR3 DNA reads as TGTGCCAGCAGCAGGGTCACTAATGAAAAACTGTTTTTT. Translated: CASSRVTNEKLFF.